This TCR beta chain was found in a study of Ad26.COV2.S vaccination and SARS-CoV-2 variants. The CDR3 loop spans 13 amino acids. Unmatched junction bases numbered 4, after V lost 2 bases and J lost 9 bases. Germline CDR1 reads SGHTA; CDR2 reads FQGNSA. Specified treatment: roughly 18 received Ad26.COV2.S at low or high dose, single or two shots; several received placebo; per-sample allocation not given. Day 63 after the first vaccine or placebo injection was the time point for sampling. Clones were read by immunoSEQ multiplex PCR, and TCRdb kept only the in-frame ones, dropping some. Of approximately 300,000 clones listed, around four fifths are singletons.

The clonotype was recovered from a person between 18 and 59 years old who received the Ad26.COV2.S COVID-19 vaccine or a placebo. Sequencing was performed on peripheral blood, taken in a trial of Ad26.COV2.S vaccine versus placebo. This chain uses TRBV7-2 with TRBJ2-7; 10 positions match TRBD1. The chain's CDR3 is CASSLTGTGVQYF. Here the CDR3 DNA reads TGTGCCAGCAGCTTAACGGGGACAGGGGTGCAGTACTTC.